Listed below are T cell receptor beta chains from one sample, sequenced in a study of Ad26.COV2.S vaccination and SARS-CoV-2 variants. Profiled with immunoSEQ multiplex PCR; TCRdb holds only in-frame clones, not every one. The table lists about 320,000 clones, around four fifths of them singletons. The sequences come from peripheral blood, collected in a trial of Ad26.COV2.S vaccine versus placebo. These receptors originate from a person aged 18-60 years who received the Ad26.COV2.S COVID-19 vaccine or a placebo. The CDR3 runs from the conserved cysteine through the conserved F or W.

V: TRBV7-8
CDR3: CASNRGRYNSPLHF

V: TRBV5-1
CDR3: CASSLVTGGNTIYF

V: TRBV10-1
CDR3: CASSQSRGGELFF

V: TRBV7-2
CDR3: CASSDWDRGPSEAFF

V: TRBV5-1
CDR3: CASSLVAGSSEQYF

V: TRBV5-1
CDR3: CASSLAGWGQSYEQYF

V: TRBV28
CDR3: CASSPPGGASGTQYF

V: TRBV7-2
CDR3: CASTQALAGGPVQYF

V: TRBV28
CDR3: CASSFPYGRLGEQYF

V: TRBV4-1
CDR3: CASSQDRAGGLTGELFF

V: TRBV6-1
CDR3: CASSDPRATVSNYGYTF

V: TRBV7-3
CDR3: CASSLGGSGANVLTF

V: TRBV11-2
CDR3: CASSVSGQDYEQYF

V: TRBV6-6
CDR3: CASSYPGQGDYEQYF

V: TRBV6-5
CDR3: CASRRTGIDNQPQHF

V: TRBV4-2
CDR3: CASSQDSKQFF

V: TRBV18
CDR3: CASSMTGVSHSPLHF

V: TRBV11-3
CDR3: CASSLRGQGGTGELFF

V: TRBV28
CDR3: CASSLRLGGAGDRYTF

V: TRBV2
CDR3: CASSGQLEAYNEQFF